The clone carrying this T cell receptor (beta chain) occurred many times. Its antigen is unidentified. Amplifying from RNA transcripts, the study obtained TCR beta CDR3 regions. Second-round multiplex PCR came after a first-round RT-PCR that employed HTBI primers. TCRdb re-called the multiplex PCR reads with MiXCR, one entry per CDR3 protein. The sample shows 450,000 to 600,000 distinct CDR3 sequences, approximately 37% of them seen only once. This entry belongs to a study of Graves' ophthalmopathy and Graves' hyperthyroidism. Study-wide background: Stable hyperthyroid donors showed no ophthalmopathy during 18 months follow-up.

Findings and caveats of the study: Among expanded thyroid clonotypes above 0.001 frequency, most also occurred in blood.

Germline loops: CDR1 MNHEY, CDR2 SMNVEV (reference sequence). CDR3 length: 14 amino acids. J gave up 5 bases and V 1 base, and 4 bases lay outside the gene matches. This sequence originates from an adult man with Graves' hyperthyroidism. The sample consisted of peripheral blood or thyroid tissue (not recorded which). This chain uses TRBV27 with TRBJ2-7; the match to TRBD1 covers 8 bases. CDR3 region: CASSLFQGADEQYF. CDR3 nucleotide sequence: TGTGCCAGCAGTTTATTCCAGGGGGCAGACGAGCAGTACTTC.